Presented here are 16 T cell receptor beta chains from one specimen sequenced in a study of blood T cell repertoires in COVID-19. Here immunoSEQ multiplex PCR was the method, and the copy in TCRdb shows in-frame clones only, minus some. The table records some 200,000 clones, around 86% of them present only once. Specimen: PBMCs or T cells enriched from blood (not recorded which). The receptors here all came from a woman aged 50 to 60 with acute COVID-19.

J is TRBJ2-2 and V is TRBV19; perhaps TRBD1 as D (6 bases). CDR3 length: 12 residues. Germline lookup yields CDR1 LNHDA and CDR2 SQIVND (reference sequence). Trimming took 6 bases from V and 5 from J, leaving 7 bases between them. The CDR3 protein is CASSQGTGELFF. The DNA for the CDR3 is TGTGCCAGTAGCCAGGGGACCGGGGAGCTGTTTTTT.

This chain links TRBV5-1 with TRBJ2-1; the D gene is possibly TRBD2 (6 bases). The germline gives CDR1 SGHRS, CDR2 YFSETQ. The CDR3 totals 15 residues. The ends were cut back, 4 bases at V and 5 bases at J, with 16 bases in the middle. The CDR3 is CASSPGAHENNEQFF. Written as DNA, the CDR3 is TGCGCCAGCAGCCCGGGAGCACACGAGAACAATGAGCAGTTCTTC.

V usage is TRBV28 and J usage is TRBJ2-5; no reliable D call. The V end was cut by 7 bases, the J end by 3 bases, with 12 bases between. The CDR3 contains 13 residues. Germline V gene lookup returns CDR1 MDHEN and CDR2 SYDVKM. The DNA of the CDR3 is TGTGCCAGCACCCCAGGTGCAGAAGAGACCCAGTACTTC. This gives the protein CASTPGAEETQYF. Full variable domain (rest looked up from reference TRBV28 and TRBJ2-5): DVKVTQSSRYLVKRTGEKVFLECVQDMDHENMFWYRQDPGLGLRLIYFSYDVKMKEKGDIPEGYSVSREKKERFSLILESASTNQTSMYLCASTPGAEETQYFGPGTRLLVL.

This chain connects TRBV4-1 to TRBJ2-4; 9 bases align to TRBD2. The germline CDR1 and CDR2 sequences are MGHRA and YSYEKL. This CDR3 is built from 15 residues. Trimming took 4 bases from V and 3 from J; bases not matched to a gene: 4. Here the CDR3 DNA reads TGCGCCAGCAGCCCGGGACTAGCTATCAAAAACATTCAGTACTTC. The encoded protein is CASSPGLAIKNIQYF.

There are a few counts of this clone. The chain couples TRBV12-3 or TRBV12-4 to TRBJ1-2, with D unresolved. The V end lost 6 bases, the J end lost 0 bases, and 8 bases lay between the germline ends. The CDR3 loop spans 13 amino acids. The CDR3 DNA sequence: TGTGCCAGCAGCTCCGCAGCTAACTATGGCTACACCTTC. It specifies CASSSAANYGYTF.

The rearrangement uses TRBV5-1 and TRBJ2-1, with 13 positions matching TRBD2. The CDR3 totals 15 residues. After removal of 4 bases from V and 10 bases from J, the junction contained 8 bases not matched to a gene. The germline V gene has CDR1 SGHRS and CDR2 YFSETQ. This chain's CDR3 is CASSPTSGRELEQFF. CDR3 nucleotides: TGCGCCAGCAGCCCAACTAGCGGGAGGGAGTTGGAGCAGTTCTTC.

The genes are TRBV18 and TRBJ1-2, with 8 bases aligning to TRBD1. The CDR3 has 15 residues. The germline CDR1 and CDR2 sequences are KGHSH and LQKENI. Losses at the gene ends were 6 bases for V and 6 bases for J; bases not matched to a gene: 12. CDR3 amino acids: CASSVGTIQGDGYTF. The CDR3 nucleotides read TGTGCCAGCTCCGTTGGGACGATACAGGGGGATGGCTACACCTTC.

Turning to this clone: Other DNA sequences in this specimen translate into the identical CDR3. V is TRBV18 and J is TRBJ2-5; tentatively, D is TRBD2 (5 bases). Trimming took 3 bases from V and 1 from J, leaving 6 bases between them. Germline V CDR1 and CDR2: KGHSH, LQKENI. The CDR3 has 13 residues. CDR3: CASSPGLQETQYF. The CDR3 bases are TGTGCCAGCTCACCCGGACTCCAAGAGACCCAGTACTTC.

V gene TRBV6-2 or TRBV6-3 combines with J gene TRBJ2-3, with D perhaps matching TRBD1 (5 bases). This CDR3 region has 16 residues. Looked up from germline, CDR1 is MNHEY and CDR2 is SVGEGT. V lost 5 bases to trimming and J lost 3 bases, with 18 bases between them. The CDR3 region has the DNA TGTGCCAGCAGTGCCCGGTTGGGGCAGCGAACAGATACGCAGTATTTT. This sequence encodes CASSARLGQRTDTQYF.

Concerning this clone itself: The same CDR3 can be traced to other DNA sequences in this sample. V and J are TRBV6-5 and TRBJ2-2, with a weak D call TRBD2 (6 bases). The CDR3 totals 15 residues. CDR1 and CDR2 (germline): MNHEY, SVGAGI. The V end was cut by 4 bases, the J end by 1 base, with 10 bases between. The CDR3 protein is CASSSGLWNTGELFF. The CDR3 DNA follows: TGTGCCAGCAGTTCGGGACTCTGGAACACCGGGGAGCTGTTTTTT.

The chain couples TRBV24-1 to TRBJ2-3; D is uncertain. CDR1 is KGHDR and CDR2 is SFDVKD in the germline V gene. The CDR3 consists of 16 residues. The germline V and J ends were trimmed by 4 bases and 3 bases, with 16 bases remaining between them. CDR3 nucleotide sequence: TGTGCCACCAGTGAATCAGGAATCCCCACAACAGATACGCAGTATTTT. Protein product: CATSESGIPTTDTQYF.

This sequence joins TRBV24-1 and TRBJ2-3, with D possibly being TRBD1 (5 bases). The CDR3 has 15 residues. Germline assignment: CDR1 KGHDR and CDR2 SFDVKD. V shed 9 bases and J shed 2 bases, with 17 bases lying between them. The CDR3 region has the DNA TGTGCCACCTCCCAGGGAACGGTAAACACAGATACGCAGTATTTT. Its protein product is CATSQGTVNTDTQYF.

V gene TRBV10-3 combines with J gene TRBJ1-5, with 7 positions matching TRBD1. V shed 9 bases, J shed 3 bases, and the junction held 2 bases outside the gene matches. CDR3 length: 12 amino acids. CDR1 and CDR2 from the germline V gene are ENHRY and SYGVKD. This CDR3 reads CAIQGHNQPQHF. The CDR3 DNA reads as TGTGCCATACAGGGGCACAATCAGCCCCAGCATTTT.

V usage is TRBV3-1 (or the pseudogene TRBV3-2) and J usage is TRBJ2-7; 9 bases match TRBD1. The V gene's germline CDR1 is LGHDT and CDR2 YNNKEL (reference sequence). With 6 bases clipped from V and 9 bases from J, the junction kept 12 bases outside the gene matches. The CDR3 has 14 amino acids. The CDR3 reads CASSHGTGSFRQYF. In DNA form, the CDR3 reads TGTGCCAGCAGTCATGGGACAGGGAGTTTTCGGCAGTACTTC.

The rearrangement uses TRBV11-3 and TRBJ2-7, with TRBD2 as a possible D gene (5 bases). Germline lookup yields CDR1 SGHNT and CDR2 YENEEA. Trimming removed 1 base at V and 2 bases at J, with 9 bases between. The CDR3 has 14 amino acids. This CDR3 reads CASSLAGSPYEQYF. The CDR3, as DNA: TGTGCCAGCAGCTTAGCGGGGTCCCCCTACGAGCAGTACTTC. Combining the CDR3 with reference TRBV11-3 and TRBJ2-7 gives the whole variable domain EAGVVQSPRYKIIEKKQPVAFWCNPISGHNTLYWYLQNLGQGPELLIRYENEEAVDDSQLPKDRFSAERLKGVDSTLKIQPAELGDSAVYLCASSLAGSPYEQYFGPGTRLTVT.

CDR3 loop: CASSLIMEGIGGGYTF. In nucleotides, the CDR3 is TGTGCCAGCAGCTTAATAATGGAGGGCATAGGAGGTGGCTACACCTTC. The chain links TRBV11-2 to TRBJ1-2; D is unclear. The V gene's germline CDR1 is SGHAT and CDR2 FQNNGV. The CDR3 extends over 16 amino acids. Trimming took 2 bases from V and 7 from J, leaving 20 bases between them.